These T cell receptor beta chains were read from a single sample in a study of control samples from healthy donors and cancer patients. TCRdb keeps only in-frame clones here, not all; method: immunoSEQ multiplex PCR. Among fewer than 50,000 clones listed, roughly nine tenths were seen once. Sequenced sample: PBMCs. The receptors shown here come from a young man with colorectal cancer. Both conserved end residues are part of each CDR3. The order of the fields is D gene, V gene, J gene, clone size, CDR3 protein, CDR3 DNA. D genes are given only for firm matches. Size is stated for part of the rows, as once, few or many counts, or as a class when the clone is expanded.

d_gene: TRBD1; v_gene: TRBV29-1; j_gene: TRBJ2-7; abundance: once; CDR3aa: CSVGVGTANYEQYF; CDR3nt: TGCAGCGTTGGGGTCGGGACAGCAAACTACGAGCAGTACTTC
d_gene: -; v_gene: TRBV3-1/TRBV3-2; j_gene: TRBJ1-3; abundance: -; CDR3aa: CASSPVGNTIYF; CDR3nt: TGTGCCAGCAGCCCCGTTGGAAACACCATATATTTT
d_gene: -; v_gene: TRBV7-9; j_gene: TRBJ1-2; abundance: -; CDR3aa: CASSLEEVINYGYTF; CDR3nt: TGTGCCAGCAGCTTAGAAGAGGTTATTAACTATGGCTACACCTTC
d_gene: TRBD1; v_gene: TRBV30; j_gene: TRBJ1-1; abundance: -; CDR3aa: CAWSAGRGSEAFF; CDR3nt: TGTGCCTGGAGCGCGGGCAGGGGGAGTGAAGCTTTCTTT
d_gene: -; v_gene: TRBV12-3/TRBV12-4; j_gene: TRBJ2-3; abundance: -; CDR3aa: CASSSLLYDTQYF; CDR3nt: TGTGCCAGCAGTTCCCTACTTTACGATACGCAGTATTTT
d_gene: -; v_gene: TRBV11-2; j_gene: TRBJ1-6; abundance: -; CDR3aa: CASSPRGLYNSPLHF; CDR3nt: TGTGCCAGCAGCCCCAGGGGCCTCTATAATTCACCCCTCCACTTT
d_gene: -; v_gene: TRBV2; j_gene: TRBJ1-2; abundance: -; CDR3aa: CASSAEQGLYGYTF; CDR3nt: TGTGCCAGCAGTGCGGAACAGGGCCTATATGGCTACACCTTC
d_gene: -; v_gene: TRBV5-1; j_gene: TRBJ1-1; abundance: -; CDR3aa: CASSLAVGMENTEAFF; CDR3nt: TGCGCCAGCAGCTTGGCCGTAGGGATGGAGAACACTGAAGCTTTCTTT
d_gene: -; v_gene: TRBV29-1; j_gene: TRBJ2-7; abundance: -; CDR3aa: CSVAVRTNYEQYF; CDR3nt: TGCAGCGTCGCCGTGAGGACTAACTACGAGCAGTACTTC
d_gene: TRBD1; v_gene: TRBV19; j_gene: TRBJ1-6; abundance: -; CDR3aa: CASRPGTGINSPLHF; CDR3nt: TGTGCCAGTAGGCCAGGGACAGGGATCAATTCACCCCTCCACTTT
d_gene: -; v_gene: TRBV10-3; j_gene: TRBJ2-7; abundance: -; CDR3aa: CAISSTGPRSYEQYF; CDR3nt: TGTGCCATCAGCAGTACGGGACCGAGATCCTACGAGCAGTACTTC
d_gene: -; v_gene: TRBV7-2; j_gene: TRBJ2-5; abundance: -; CDR3aa: CASSLVGWGDQETQYF; CDR3nt: TGTGCCAGCAGCTTAGTGGGATGGGGAGACCAAGAGACCCAGTACTTC